The 20 T cell receptor beta chains in this list originate from one sample, sequenced in a study of resident and recirculating memory T cells in vitiligo. Clones were read by immunoSEQ multiplex PCR, and TCRdb kept only the in-frame ones, dropping some. The data show 60,000 to 80,000 clones, more than 85% seen once. Sample: blood. All receptors derive from a male donor with vitiligo.

Only one count was recorded for this clone. The chain is built from TRBV20-1 and TRBJ2-3, with D perhaps TRBD2 (6 bases). Trimming removed 6 bases at V and 8 bases at J, with 12 bases between. This CDR3 contains 11 residues. Germline CDR1 reads DFQATT; CDR2 reads SNEGSKA (reference sequence). Written as DNA, the CDR3 is TGCAGTGCCCTCGACGGGGGTACGCAGTATTTT. Its translation is CSALDGGTQYF.

The chain carries TRBV11-2 and TRBJ2-5; weak D call: TRBD2 (5 bases). The V end was cut by 5 bases, the J end by 3 bases, with 22 bases between. Germline lookup yields CDR1 SGHAT and CDR2 FQNNGV. The length of the CDR3 is 17 residues. CDR3 sequence: CASSDALGPLGEETQYF. The DNA for the CDR3 is TGTGCCAGCAGCGACGCATTAGGGCCCCTCGGGGAAGAGACCCAGTACTTC.

V and J are TRBV5-8 and TRBJ2-3; no clear D gene. This CDR3 has 14 residues. The V end lost 0 bases, the J end lost 2 bases, and 7 bases lay between the germline ends. From germline, CDR1 is SGHTS and CDR2 YDEGEE. The CDR3: CASSLAGNTDTQYF. CDR3 sequence (DNA): TGTGCCAGCAGCTTGGCTGGCAACACAGATACGCAGTATTTT.

The rearrangement joins TRBV6-1 to TRBJ1-2; D call uncertain. CDR1 MNHNS and CDR2 SASEGT come from the germline V gene. With 1 base removed from V and 5 bases from J, the gap between germline ends came to 8 bases. There are 13 residues in the CDR3. The CDR3 loop is CASSEGQLYGYTF. DNA for the CDR3: TGTGCCAGCAGTGAAGGGCAGTTATATGGCTACACCTTC.

The chain recombines TRBV10-2 with TRBJ2-1, with 13 bases matching TRBD2. Unmatched junction bases numbered 14, after V lost 5 bases and J lost 4 bases. Germline V CDR1 and CDR2: WSHSY, SAAADI. The CDR3 has 19 residues. The CDR3 nucleotides read TGCGCCAGCAGTCCGCGAAGTCGAGGACTAGCGGGGGTGTACAATGAGCAGTTCTTC. Encoded protein: CASSPRSRGLAGVYNEQFF.

The chain joins TRBV5-1 to TRBJ2-5; D might be TRBD2 (7 bases). The CDR3 contains 13 residues. Germline CDR1 SGHRS, CDR2 YFSETQ. V was shortened by 4 bases and J by 5 bases, with 12 bases between the two germline ends. The CDR3 DNA sequence: TGCGCCAGCAGCAGGGGGGGCAGGGAGACCCAGTACTTC. Protein sequence: CASSRGGRETQYF.

The chain has TRBV4-1 and TRBJ1-2; D unresolved. CDR1 is MGHRA and CDR2 is YSYEKL in the germline V gene. CDR3 length: 15 amino acids. V dropped 0 bases and J dropped 0 bases, with 8 bases sitting between them. The CDR3 DNA reads TGCGCCAGCAGCCAAGAGGGCCAAACTAACTATGGCTACACCTTC. Translated: CASSQEGQTNYGYTF.

V usage is TRBV7-3 and J usage is TRBJ1-1; 9 bases agree with TRBD1. The CDR3 runs 14 residues. The ends lost 8 bases at V and 4 bases at J; junction bases unmatched: 8. Germline CDR1 and CDR2: SGHTA and FQGTGA. This chain's CDR3 is CASGTGGGITEAFF. CDR3 coding DNA: TGTGCCAGCGGTACAGGGGGCGGTATCACTGAAGCTTTCTTT.

The chain recombines TRBV11-1 with TRBJ2-7; 7 nucleotides line up with TRBD1. Germline V gene lookup returns CDR1 SGHAT and CDR2 FQDESV (reference sequence). The CDR3 is made up of 14 amino acids. Trimming cost V 5 bases and J 3 bases; bases outside gene matches: 7. The CDR3 DNA follows: TGTGCCAGCAGCCCCTTGACAGGGCTCTACGAGCAGTACTTC. It codes for CASSPLTGLYEQYF.

There are a few counts of this clone. The chain links TRBV28 to TRBJ1-6, with no clear D. The V gene lost 2 bases and the J gene lost 7 bases, with 9 bases spanning the gap. The CDR3 is made up of 14 amino acids. Germline V gives CDR1 MDHEN, CDR2 SYDVKM. The CDR3 nucleotides are TGTGCCAGCAGTTTAACCGGGAGGAATTCACCCCTCCACTTT. It encodes CASSLTGRNSPLHF.

This chain uses TRBV5-1 with TRBJ1-1; 8 bases are a match to TRBD1. CDR1 and CDR2 from the germline V gene are SGHRS and YFSETQ. The V and J ends lost 5 bases and 2 bases, in that order; junction bases with no gene match: 5. This CDR3 comprises 14 residues. Here the CDR3 reads CASSSGQGNTEAFF. The CDR3 bases are TGCGCCAGCAGTTCAGGACAGGGTAACACTGAAGCTTTCTTT.

The gene calls are TRBV4-1 and TRBJ1-5, with 9 bases fitting TRBD1. Germline V gene data show CDR1 as MGHRA and CDR2 as YSYEKL. V shed 1 base, J shed 6 bases, and the junction held 7 bases outside the gene matches. The CDR3 sequence is 16 residues long. In DNA, the CDR3 is TGCGCCAGCAGCCAAGGGCCGGGACAGGGTTTTCAGCCCCAGCATTTT. Its protein product is CASSQGPGQGFQPQHF.

The rearrangement links TRBV6-6 to TRBJ1-2, with TRBD1 as a possible D gene (5 bases). Germline loops: CDR1 MNHNY, CDR2 SVGAGI (reference sequence). V lost 0 bases to trimming and J lost 8 bases, with 10 bases between them. The length of the CDR3 is 13 residues. This CDR3 reads CASSYSQGDGYTF. The DNA of the CDR3 is TGTGCCAGCAGTTACTCGCAGGGTGACGGCTACACCTTC.

The rearrangement links TRBV7-8 to TRBJ1-5; D remains ambiguous. Germline V lookup: CDR1 SGHVS, CDR2 FQNEAQ. Trimming removed 0 bases at V and 7 bases at J, with 13 bases between. The CDR3 spans 15 residues. Here the CDR3 reads CASSLARAGEQPQHF. CDR3 coding DNA: TGTGCCAGCAGCTTAGCTCGAGCAGGTGAGCAGCCCCAGCATTTT.

The V and J genes are TRBV19 and TRBJ2-7; the match to TRBD1 covers 7 bases. The V gene end was trimmed by 7 bases and the J gene end by 2 bases; junction bases not matched to a gene: 11. Germline CDR1 is LNHDA and CDR2 is SQIVND (reference sequence). This CDR3 comprises 15 residues. The CDR3 region is CASTDGGQGAYEQYF. The CDR3 nucleotides are TGTGCCAGTACCGATGGGGGTCAGGGGGCCTACGAGCAGTACTTC.

J is TRBJ1-2 and V is TRBV7-9; D is unresolved. CDR3 length equals 12 residues. Germline V gene data show CDR1 as SEHNR and CDR2 as FQNEAQ (reference sequence). V was pared by 4 bases and J by 7 bases, with 10 bases between. In nucleotides, the CDR3 is TGTGCCAGCAGCTCGGGAGGGCTTGGCTACACCTTC. Translated: CASSSGGLGYTF.

The chain combines TRBV6-6 with TRBJ1-1; 9 bases match TRBD1. The CDR3 is 15 residues long. The germline V gene has CDR1 MNHNY and CDR2 SVGAGI (reference sequence). Germline trimming cut 5 bases from V and 0 bases from J; bases unmatched to any gene: 4. The CDR3 protein is CASSPRDRVNTEAFF. CDR3 sequence (DNA): TGTGCCAGCAGTCCCCGGGACAGGGTGAACACTGAAGCTTTCTTT.

This clone was seen more than once but under ten times. This sequence joins TRBV9 and TRBJ1-6; weak D call: TRBD1 (5 bases). Trimming shortened V by 0 bases and J by 7 bases, and 8 bases separated the two germline ends. Germline loops: CDR1 SGDLS, CDR2 YYNGEE. CDR3 size: 14 residues. CDR3 DNA: TGTGCCAGCAGCGTAGCCACAGGAAATTCACCCCTCCACTTT. This translates into CASSVATGNSPLHF.

The CDR3 spells CAWSRTGDSGANVLTF. For the CDR3, the DNA is TGTGCCTGGAGCCGGACGGGAGACTCTGGGGCCAACGTCCTGACTTTC. The J gene is TRBJ2-6, the V gene TRBV30; possibly TRBD2 for D (6 bases). Per the germline V gene, CDR1 is GTSNPN and CDR2 is SVGIG (reference sequence). Trimming cost V 3 bases and J 0 bases, with 12 bases left between them. The CDR3 consists of 16 residues.

This rearrangement joins TRBV18 to TRBJ1-2, with TRBD1 matching over 10 bases. Losses at the gene ends were 3 bases for V and 9 bases for J; bases not matched to a gene: 7. CDR3 length equals 14 residues. Germline V gene sequence: CDR1 KGHSH, CDR2 LQKENI. CDR3: CASSPPGQGNSYTF. The CDR3 nucleotides read TGTGCCAGCTCACCGCCGGGACAGGGGAACAGCTACACCTTC.